This TCR beta chain was profiled in a study of vaccination and CD4 T cells after COVID-19. Study-wide background: The post-vaccine samples came a median approximately 72 days after dose two (range 14 to 241).

CDR1 MNHEY and CDR2 SVGEGT come from the germline V gene. The CDR3 totals 14 residues. J gave up 4 bases and V 7 bases, and 4 bases lay outside the gene matches. Sample treatment: roughly 11-day PBMC culture with coronavirus spike peptide pools or control peptides (ViraFEST assay). PBMCs were cultured at around 2 million per well with approximately 9.3 IU/ml IL-2 and 10 ug/ml peptide pools. This clonotype occurred a few times. Antigen: not known. CD4+ T cells that had been cultured provided DNA sequenced with the Oncomine TCR Beta short-read assay. TCRdb ran MiXCR on the PCR reads and lists one entry per CDR3 protein. The sample carries tens of thousands of distinct CDR3 sequences, roughly 45% recorded once.

The sequence was collected from a human donor who had recovered from COVID-19. The specimen sequenced was CD4+ T cells from blood, cultured in vitro. V gene TRBV6-2 or TRBV6-3 combines with J gene TRBJ2-1; 10 bases match TRBD2. The CDR3 nucleotides are TGTGCCAGCAATGGACTAGCGGAATACAATGAGCAGTTCTTC. Its protein product is CASNGLAEYNEQFF.